This T cell receptor (beta chain) originates from a study of shared clonotypes between healthy human individuals. CD45RO-negative, CCR7-selected cells formed the naive CD8 fraction, which excluded terminally differentiated effector memory CD45RA+ cells. TCRdb keeps only in-frame clones here, not all; method: immunoSEQ multiplex PCR. The table has 1.5 million to 2.5 million clones, about 95% seen once. The CDR3 length is 14 residues. The germline V gene encodes CDR1 MNHNY and CDR2 SVGAGI (reference sequence). Trimming pared 4 bases from V and 0 bases from J, leaving 6 bases between. The rearrangement links TRBV6-6 to TRBJ1-4; no definite D call. Sequencing input: naive CD8+ T cells sorted from blood. The sequence derives from a man younger than 35 in good health. CDR3 sequence: CASSLKTTNEKLFF. The CDR3 coding sequence is TGTGCCAGCAGTTTGAAAACAACTAATGAAAAACTGTTTTTT.